This TCR beta chain originates from a study of beta chain features in type 1 diabetes. Every bit of the isolated RNA underwent reverse transcription, so sequencing read expressed TCRB transcripts. The method was immunoSEQ multiplex PCR; TCRdb's version includes in-frame clones alone and lacks a portion of them. The sample shows about 450,000 clones, about 10% of them seen only once. This clone was counted a few times. What it binds is unknown. Other DNA sequences in the same sample also yield this CDR3. Notes on the study in general: All four CD4+ subsets from Type 1 diabetes patients carried moderately but significantly shorter TCRB CDR3s.

The source material was naive CD4+ T cells from blood. The receptor was derived from a woman between 18 and 29 years old in good health.

CDR3 nucleotides: TGTGCCAGCAGCTTAAGGGCTGGAGAGACCCAGTACTTC. Its translation: CASSLRAGETQYF. The chain recombines TRBV7-3 with TRBJ2-5; D call uncertain. This CDR3 is 13 amino acids long. In germline, CDR1 is SGHTA, CDR2 FQGTGA. V lost 1 base and J 4 bases, leaving 7 bases between the germline ends.